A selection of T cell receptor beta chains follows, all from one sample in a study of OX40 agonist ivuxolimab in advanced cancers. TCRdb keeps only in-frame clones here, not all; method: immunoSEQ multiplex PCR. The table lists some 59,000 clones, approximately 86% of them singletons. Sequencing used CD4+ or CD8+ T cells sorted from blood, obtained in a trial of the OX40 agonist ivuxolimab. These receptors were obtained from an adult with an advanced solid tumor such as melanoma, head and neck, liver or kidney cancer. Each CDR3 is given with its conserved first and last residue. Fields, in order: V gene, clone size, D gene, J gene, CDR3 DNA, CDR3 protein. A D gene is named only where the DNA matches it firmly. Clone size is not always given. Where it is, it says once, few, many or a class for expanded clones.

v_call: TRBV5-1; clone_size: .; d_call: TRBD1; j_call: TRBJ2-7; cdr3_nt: TGCGCCAGCAGCTTGCAAACCTCACAGGGGGCGGTCTCCTACGAGCAGTACTTC; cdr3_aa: CASSLQTSQGAVSYEQYF
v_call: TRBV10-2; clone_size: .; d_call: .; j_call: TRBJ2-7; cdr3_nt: TGCGCCAGCGCTATCGACGGTCCCTACGAGCAGTACTTC; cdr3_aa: CASAIDGPYEQYF
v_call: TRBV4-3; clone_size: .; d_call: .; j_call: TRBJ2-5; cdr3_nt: TGCGCCAGCAGCCAAGGACTCAGGGTGCAAGAGACCCAGTACTTC; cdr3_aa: CASSQGLRVQETQYF
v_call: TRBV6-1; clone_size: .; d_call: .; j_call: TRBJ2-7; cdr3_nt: TGTGCCAGCAGTGTTGTTCAGGGTAGGGAGCAGTACTTC; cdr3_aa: CASSVVQGREQYF
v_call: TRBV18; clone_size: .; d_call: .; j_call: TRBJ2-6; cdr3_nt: TGTGCCAGCTCACGGCGGACACAGTCCCTCTCTGGGGCCAACGTCCTGACTTTC; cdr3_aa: CASSRRTQSLSGANVLTF
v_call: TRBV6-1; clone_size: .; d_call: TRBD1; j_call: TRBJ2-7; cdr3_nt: TGTGCCAGCAGTTCCCATTCAGGGGGTCAATTGTACTTC; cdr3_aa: CASSSHSGGQLYF
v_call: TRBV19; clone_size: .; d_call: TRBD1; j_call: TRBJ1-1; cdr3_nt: TGTGCCAGTACCTCACAGGGGGGGAGGACTGAAGCTTTCTTT; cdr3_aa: CASTSQGGRTEAFF
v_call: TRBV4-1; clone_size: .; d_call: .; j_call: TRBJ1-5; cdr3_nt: TGCGCCAGCAGCCGGGGGAGGGGCCGTCAGCCCCAGCATTTT; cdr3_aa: CASSRGRGRQPQHF
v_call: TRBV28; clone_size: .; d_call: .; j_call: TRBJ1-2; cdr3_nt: TGTGCCAGCAGTCTCACCTCGGGGGGTGGCTACACCTTC; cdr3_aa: CASSLTSGGGYTF
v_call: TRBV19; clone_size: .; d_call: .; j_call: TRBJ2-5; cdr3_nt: TGTGCCAGTAGTAAGCCTAGGGCTCAGGAGACCCAGTACTTC; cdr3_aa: CASSKPRAQETQYF
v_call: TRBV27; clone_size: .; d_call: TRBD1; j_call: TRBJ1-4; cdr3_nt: TGTGCCAGCAGTTTCGGGGACAGGGGTAGGGAAAAACTGTTTTTT; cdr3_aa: CASSFGDRGREKLFF
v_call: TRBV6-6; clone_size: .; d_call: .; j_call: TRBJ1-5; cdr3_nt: TGTGCCAGGTATAGCAATCAGCCCCAGCATTTT; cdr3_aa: CARYSNQPQHF
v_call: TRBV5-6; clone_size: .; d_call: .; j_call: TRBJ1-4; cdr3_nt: TGTGCCAGCAGCTTCGGTAGGGGTGAAAAACTGTTTTTT; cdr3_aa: CASSFGRGEKLFF
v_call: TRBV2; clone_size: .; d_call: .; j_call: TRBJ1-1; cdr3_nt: TGTGCCAGCAGACCCAACACTGAAGCTTTCTTT; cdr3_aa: CASRPNTEAFF
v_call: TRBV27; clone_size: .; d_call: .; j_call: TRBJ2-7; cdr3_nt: TGTGCCAGCAGTCGGAGCGGCGGTTTCAGCTCCTACGAGCAGTACTTC; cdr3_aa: CASSRSGGFSSYEQYF
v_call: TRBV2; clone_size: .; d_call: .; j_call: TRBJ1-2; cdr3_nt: TGTGCCAGCAGTGAAGCGCGGGGGGCGGTCTATGGCTACACCTTC; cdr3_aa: CASSEARGAVYGYTF
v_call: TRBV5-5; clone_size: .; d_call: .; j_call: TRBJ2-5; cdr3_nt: TGTGCCAGCACCTCGCAAGAGACCCAGTACTTC; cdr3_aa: CASTSQETQYF
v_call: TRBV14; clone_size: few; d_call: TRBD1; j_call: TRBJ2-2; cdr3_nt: TGTGCCAGCAGCCGAGGGACAGGGGAGGCCGGGGAGCTGTTTTTT; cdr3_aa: CASSRGTGEAGELFF
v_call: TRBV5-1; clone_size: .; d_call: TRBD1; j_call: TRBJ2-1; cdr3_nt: TGCGCCAGCAGCTTGGGACAGGGATGGGATGAGCAGTTCTTC; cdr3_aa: CASSLGQGWDEQFF
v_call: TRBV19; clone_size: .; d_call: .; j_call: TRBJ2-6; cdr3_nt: TGTGCCAGTAGTATAGGCGGGGCTGGGGCCAACGTCCTGACTTTC; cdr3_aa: CASSIGGAGANVLTF
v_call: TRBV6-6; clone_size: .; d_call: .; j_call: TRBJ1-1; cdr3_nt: TGTGCCAGCAGTTACTCTGCTGGGGCGATCCTTGAAGCTTTCTTT; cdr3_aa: CASSYSAGAILEAFF
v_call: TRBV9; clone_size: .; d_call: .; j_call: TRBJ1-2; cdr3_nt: TGTGCCAGCAGCGTAGAGGGCCAGGGCCACTATGGCTACACCTTC; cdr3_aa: CASSVEGQGHYGYTF
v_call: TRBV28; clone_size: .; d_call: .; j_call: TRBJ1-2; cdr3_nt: TGTGCCAGCACCTCAGGACAGCTTGTGAACTATGGCTACACCTTC; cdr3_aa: CASTSGQLVNYGYTF
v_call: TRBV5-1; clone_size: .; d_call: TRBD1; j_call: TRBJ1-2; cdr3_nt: TGCGCCAGCAGCTTGGGACAGGGTGCTAACTATGGCTACACCTTC; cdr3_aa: CASSLGQGANYGYTF
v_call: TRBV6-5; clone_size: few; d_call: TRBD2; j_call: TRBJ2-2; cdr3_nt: TGTGCCAGCAGTTACCGCCGAGCGGGAGTACCCGGGGAGCTGTTTTTT; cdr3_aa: CASSYRRAGVPGELFF
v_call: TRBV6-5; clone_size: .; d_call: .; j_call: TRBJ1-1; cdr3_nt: TGTGCCAGCAGCTCCGGACGGAAGAACACTGAAGCTTTCTTT; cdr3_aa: CASSSGRKNTEAFF
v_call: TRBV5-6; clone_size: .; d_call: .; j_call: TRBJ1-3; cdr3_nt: TGTGCCAGCAGCTTAGACCTGAGCTCTGGAAACACCATATATTTT; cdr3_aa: CASSLDLSSGNTIYF
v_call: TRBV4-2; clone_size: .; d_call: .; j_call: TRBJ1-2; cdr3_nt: TGTGCCAGCAGCCAAGTTACGAGGGGCGTCAACTATGGCTACACCTTC; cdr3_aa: CASSQVTRGVNYGYTF
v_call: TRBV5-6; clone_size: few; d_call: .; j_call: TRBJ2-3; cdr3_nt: TGTGCCAGCAGCTTGGGTTATCAGGGGGGCCCGGGGGATACGCAGTATTTT; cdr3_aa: CASSLGYQGGPGDTQYF
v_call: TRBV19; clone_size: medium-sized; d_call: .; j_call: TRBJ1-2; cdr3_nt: TGTGCCAGTAGTATCAATAACTATGGCTACACCTTC; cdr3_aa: CASSINNYGYTF
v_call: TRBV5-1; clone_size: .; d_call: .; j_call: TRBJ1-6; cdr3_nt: TGCGCCAGCAGCCCGTCCGGGACCACGGGTTCACCCCTCCACTTT; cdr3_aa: CASSPSGTTGSPLHF
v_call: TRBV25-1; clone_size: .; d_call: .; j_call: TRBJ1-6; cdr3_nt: TGTGCCAGCAGCCCCGGCCAGGGGAGTTCACCCCTCCACTTT; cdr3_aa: CASSPGQGSSPLHF
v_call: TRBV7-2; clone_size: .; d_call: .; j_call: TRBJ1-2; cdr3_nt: TGTGCCAGCAGCTTAGGCAGGAACTATGGCTACACCTTC; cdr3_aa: CASSLGRNYGYTF
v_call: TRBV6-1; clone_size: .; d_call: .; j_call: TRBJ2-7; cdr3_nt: TGTGCCAGCATTAAATCCGGGTCATCCTACGAGCAGTACTTC; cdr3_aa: CASIKSGSSYEQYF
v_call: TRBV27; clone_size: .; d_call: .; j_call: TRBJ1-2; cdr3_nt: TGTGCCAGCAGTCCCAGCGGGAGTTATGGCTACACCTTC; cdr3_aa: CASSPSGSYGYTF
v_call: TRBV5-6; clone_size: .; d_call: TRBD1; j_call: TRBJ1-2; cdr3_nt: TGTGCCAGCAGTAAAGTGTCGGGACAGGTCTCTCCAGGAGGCTACACCTTC; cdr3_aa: CASSKVSGQVSPGGYTF
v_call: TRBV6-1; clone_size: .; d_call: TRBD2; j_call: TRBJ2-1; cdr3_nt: TGTGCCAGCAGTGGGGCTAGCGGGACCTACAATGAGCAGTTCTTC; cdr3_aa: CASSGASGTYNEQFF
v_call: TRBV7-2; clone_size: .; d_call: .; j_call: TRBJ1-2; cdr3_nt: TGTGCCAGCAGCTTAGGACCTAGCTATGGCTACACCTTC; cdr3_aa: CASSLGPSYGYTF
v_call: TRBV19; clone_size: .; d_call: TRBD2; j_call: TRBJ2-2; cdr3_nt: TGTGCCAGTAGTCCACTTAGCGGGAGAGGAGGCGGGGAGCTGTCTTTT; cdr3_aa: CASSPLSGRGGGELSF
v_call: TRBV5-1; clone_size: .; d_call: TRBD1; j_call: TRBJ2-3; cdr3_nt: TGCGCCAGCAGCTTGGGAGACAGGGGCACAGATACGCAGTATTTT; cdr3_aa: CASSLGDRGTDTQYF
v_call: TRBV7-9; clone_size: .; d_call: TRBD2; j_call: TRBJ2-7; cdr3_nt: TGTGCCAGCAGCTTAGGTGCGGGAGAGGGCGAGCAGTACTTC; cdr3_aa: CASSLGAGEGEQYF
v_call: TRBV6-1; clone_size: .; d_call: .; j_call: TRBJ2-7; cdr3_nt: TGTGCCACCCTTACGACCCGGGGCTACGAGCAGTACTTC; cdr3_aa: CATLTTRGYEQYF
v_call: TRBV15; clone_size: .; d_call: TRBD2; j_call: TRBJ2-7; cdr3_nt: TGTGCCACCAGCAGAGATGCCACTAGCGGATGGTACGAGCAGTACTTC; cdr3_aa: CATSRDATSGWYEQYF
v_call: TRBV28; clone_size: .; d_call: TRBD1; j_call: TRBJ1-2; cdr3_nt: TGTGCCAGCAGCCAGGGGGGGTGGTTTGGTCATGGCTACACCTTC; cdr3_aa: CASSQGGWFGHGYTF